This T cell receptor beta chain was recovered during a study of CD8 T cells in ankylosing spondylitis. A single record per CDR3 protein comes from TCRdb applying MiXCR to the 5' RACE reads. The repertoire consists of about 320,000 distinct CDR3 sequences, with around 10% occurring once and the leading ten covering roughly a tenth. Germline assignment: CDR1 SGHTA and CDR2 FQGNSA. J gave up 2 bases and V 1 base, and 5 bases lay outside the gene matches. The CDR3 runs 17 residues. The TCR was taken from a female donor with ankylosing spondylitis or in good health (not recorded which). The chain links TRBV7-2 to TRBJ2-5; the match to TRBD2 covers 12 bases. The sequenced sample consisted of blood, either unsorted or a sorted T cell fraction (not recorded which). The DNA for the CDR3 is TGTGCCAGCAGCTTAGGGTGGACTAGCGGGATTCAAGAGACCCAGTACTTC. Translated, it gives CASSLGWTSGIQETQYF.